This T cell receptor beta chain was recorded in a study of technical replicates of blood from several donors (dated by TCRdb to between 2016 and 2019). According to the germline V gene, CDR1 reads SGDLS and CDR2 reads YYNGEE. The CDR3 runs 15 amino acids, cysteine and phenylalanine included. The entry retains the CDR3 DNA only, 45 bases that are in frame from base 1. V and J lose 3 bases and 3 bases, and a span of 14 bases separates them. In regard to this clone: Its recognized antigen is unknown. Base qualities were left out, and no much larger clone turns up one base away.

The library was obtained by the immunoSEQ multiplex PCR assay. Imported from immuneACCESS, the table was reduced by TCRdb to in-frame sequences with V and J called. These copies leave out some clones; in studies compared against another copy, an unresolved V gene accounts for under half, and the cause of the remainder is not known. This sample comprises about 69,000 clones, over 70% of them detected only once. Of the sample, roughly 5% is held by the ten largest clones. The sequenced sample was PBMCs. The chain is assembled from TRBV9 and TRBJ2-3, with TRBD2 perhaps the D gene, on 5 matching bases. The receptor was derived from a human donor in good health. Some clones in this sample may be carry-over from other donors' samples. In nucleotide form, the sequence is TGTGCCAGCAGCGCAGGACTGGCCGGGACAGATACGCAGTATTTT. Its protein reads: CASSAGLAGTDTQYF.